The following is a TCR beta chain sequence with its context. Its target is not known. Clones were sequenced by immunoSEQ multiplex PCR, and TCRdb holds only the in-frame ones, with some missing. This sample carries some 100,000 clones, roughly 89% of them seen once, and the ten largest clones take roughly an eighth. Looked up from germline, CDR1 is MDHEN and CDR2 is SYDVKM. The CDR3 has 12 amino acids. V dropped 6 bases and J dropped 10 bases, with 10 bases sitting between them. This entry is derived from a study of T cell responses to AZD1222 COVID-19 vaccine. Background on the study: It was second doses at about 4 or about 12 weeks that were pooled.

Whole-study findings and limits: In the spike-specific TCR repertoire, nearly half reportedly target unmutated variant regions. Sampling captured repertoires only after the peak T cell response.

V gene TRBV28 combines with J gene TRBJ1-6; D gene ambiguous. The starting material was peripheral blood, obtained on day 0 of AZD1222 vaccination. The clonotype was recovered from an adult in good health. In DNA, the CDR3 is TGTGCCAGCAGCCCTACCAGGTCACCCCTCCACTTT. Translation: CASSPTRSPLHF.